Shown below are 8 T cell receptor beta chains from a single sample sequenced in a study of beta chain features in type 1 diabetes. Study conclusions and caveats: Shorter TCRB CDR3s, moderately but significantly so, were found in Type 1 diabetes patients in all four CD4+ subsets.

TCRB transcripts that were expressed got sequenced, as all of the isolated RNA had been reverse transcribed. Sequencing was performed with immunoSEQ multiplex PCR; in TCRdb, only in-frame clones are kept and a portion is missing. The sample contains 630,000 or so clones, roughly an eighth of which appear only once. Their target antigens are unknown. The sequencing input was naive CD4+ T cells from blood. These receptors were obtained from a man aged 18 to 29 with type 1 diabetes.

This rearrangement joins TRBV19 to TRBJ2-7; TRBD1 is a possible D gene (5 bases). Deletions cut 2 bases from V and 1 base from J, with 12 bases between. This CDR3 comprises 15 residues. CDR1 LNHDA and CDR2 SQIVND come from the germline V gene (reference sequence). DNA of the CDR3: TGTGCCAGTAGTATAACGACAGTGGGATCCTACGAGCAGTACTTC. This gives the protein CASSITTVGSYEQYF.

V is TRBV15 and J is TRBJ1-5; TRBD1 might be the D (6 bases). The V gene lost 3 bases and the J gene lost 5 bases, with 8 bases spanning the gap. CDR3 length: 13 residues. Germline V gene lookup returns CDR1 LNHNV and CDR2 YYDKDF (reference sequence). CDR3 nucleotide sequence: TGTGCCACCAGCAGGGACAGCTATCAGCCCCAGCATTTT. Protein product: CATSRDSYQPQHF.

This chain joins TRBV9 and TRBJ1-6; D perhaps matches TRBD1 (5 bases). The germline V and J ends were trimmed by 5 bases and 9 bases, with 18 bases remaining between them. Germline-derived CDR1 and CDR2 are SGDLS and YYNGEE. The CDR3 sequence is 15 residues long. The CDR3: CASSRSRGGGSPLHF. CDR3 DNA sequence: TGTGCCAGCAGTCGCAGCCGGGGGGGAGGTTCACCCCTCCACTTT.

This clone was detected only a few times. The chain employs TRBV15 and TRBJ2-3; no reliable D call. The germline V and J ends were trimmed by 0 bases and 1 base, with 8 bases remaining between them. This CDR3 is built from 15 residues. Looked up from germline, CDR1 is LNHNV and CDR2 is YYDKDF (reference sequence). This CDR3 reads CATSRDFRGTDTQYF. The DNA of the CDR3 is TGTGCCACCAGCAGAGATTTCCGCGGCACAGATACGCAGTATTTT.

The V and J genes are TRBV30 and TRBJ2-7; D possibly matches TRBD1 or TRBD2 (5 bases each). CDR3 length: 12 residues. CDR1 and CDR2 from the germline V gene are GTSNPN and SVGIG (reference sequence). Trimming took 7 bases from V and 13 from J, leaving 23 bases between them. Here the CDR3 DNA reads TGTGCCTCTAGGACAAATCCAGGAGGTCTATACTTC. This gives the protein CASRTNPGGLYF. The full variable domain, in which reference TRBV30 and TRBJ2-7 provide the parts outside the CDR3, is SQTIHQWPATLVQPVGSPLSLECTVEGTSNPNLYWYRQAAGRGLQLLFYSVGIGQISSEVPQNLSASRPQDRQFILSSKKLLLSDSGFYLCASRTNPGGLYFGPGTRLTVT.

This chain connects TRBV2 to TRBJ2-5; 8 bases are a match to TRBD2. The CDR3 is 15 amino acids. Germline lookup yields CDR1 SNHLY and CDR2 FYNNEI. Trimming took 2 bases from V and 1 from J; bases not matched to a gene: 3. The CDR3 protein is CASSELAGGQETQYF. The CDR3 coding sequence is TGTGCCAGCAGTGAACTCGCGGGAGGCCAAGAGACCCAGTACTTC.

This clone turned up a few times. The chain uses TRBV25-1 and TRBJ2-7, with a weak D call TRBD1 (5 bases). Looked up from germline, CDR1 is MGHDK and CDR2 is SYGVNS. There are 15 residues in the CDR3. V was trimmed by 2 bases and J by 3 bases, leaving 14 bases between them. As DNA, the CDR3 is TGTGCCAGCAGTGAAAGGGCAGGGCTAAGCTACGAGCAGTACTTC. It encodes CASSERAGLSYEQYF.

The chain carries TRBV30 and TRBJ1-6; 8 nucleotides line up with TRBD1. Germline V CDR1 and CDR2: GTSNPN, SVGIG (reference sequence). The CDR3 has 17 amino acids. Trimming at V came to 4 bases and at J to 0 bases, leaving 8 bases not matched to a gene. CDR3 sequence (DNA): TGTGCCTGGATGGACAGGGACAGGAGCTCCTATAATTCACCCCTCCACTTT. Translating it yields CAWMDRDRSSYNSPLHF.